This TCR beta chain was obtained from a study of regulatory T cells in long-lasting Graves disease. Study-wide background: Graves' patients who were just diagnosed had used antithyroid drugs for under 3 months.

Time point meaning: newly diagnosed GD, antithyroid drugs for less than 3 months. With RNA extracted from PBMCs as input, the TCR library was made. Researchers made TCR beta libraries by using iRepertoire HTBI primers and running Arm-PCR on CDR3 regions. TCRdb re-derived calls from the multiplex PCR reads in MiXCR, one entry per CDR3 protein. The data contain hundreds of thousands of distinct CDR3 sequences, over 15% of them singletons. Many counts were recorded for this clonotype. These same data were also listed under a study on T cells in Graves' hyperthyroidism and ophthalmopathy. That work adds: Diagnosis of hyperthyroidism was new in patients aged 18 to 65, and its duration was under 2 months. Blood also held most thyroid clonotypes expanded beyond 0.001.

The receptor's source is a middle-aged man with Graves disease. Sequenced here: peripheral blood mononuclear cells (PBMCs), sampled at new diagnosis, from a patient treated with antithyroid drugs.

CDR3 loop: CASSLAGVRNIQYF. CDR3 DNA sequence: TGTGCCAGCAGCTTGGCAGGGGTGAGAAACATTCAGTACTTC. V and J are TRBV5-6 and TRBJ2-4, with D perhaps matching TRBD1 (6 bases). Per germline, CDR1 SGHDT and CDR2 YYEEEE. This CDR3 region has 14 residues. Trimming stripped 0 bases from V and 6 bases from J, with 10 bases between.